This T cell receptor beta chain was identified during a study of CD4 T cells in relation to SARS-CoV-2 and coronaviruses. Turning to the study itself: PBMCs were cultured with antigen for over 8 days before TCR beta sequencing. Negative control cultures got HIV-1 Nef peptides or no peptide.

The CDR3 totals 14 residues. Trimming cost V 2 bases and J 4 bases, with 12 bases left between them. Germline values: CDR1 MNHEY, CDR2 SVGEGT. Points on this clone: The antigen is undetermined.

Assay: immunoSEQ multiplex PCR; the TCRdb copy retains only in-frame clones and omits some. The sample gives tens of thousands of clones, around 72% of which show up once; roughly an eighth is in the top ten. Unexposed donor CD4+ T cells date from about 2011-2018, before the COVID-19 pandemic. After ten to eleven days of culture, CD4+ T cells were isolated. Cells permitting, SARS-CoV-2 S/N and four cold-coronavirus spikes were tested on unexposed-donor CD4+ T cells. Study results and limitations: Samples before the pandemic and after infection were not matched within any donor.

Sequencing was done on a sample of CD4+ T cells from PBMCs, cultured in vitro. This TCR came from a human donor in good health. This chain connects TRBV6-2 or TRBV6-3 to TRBJ2-7; a possible D gene is TRBD1 (5 bases). The CDR3 sequence: CASSYLRQQYEQYF. The DNA for the CDR3 is TGTGCCAGCAGTTACCTTAGACAGCAATACGAGCAGTACTTC.